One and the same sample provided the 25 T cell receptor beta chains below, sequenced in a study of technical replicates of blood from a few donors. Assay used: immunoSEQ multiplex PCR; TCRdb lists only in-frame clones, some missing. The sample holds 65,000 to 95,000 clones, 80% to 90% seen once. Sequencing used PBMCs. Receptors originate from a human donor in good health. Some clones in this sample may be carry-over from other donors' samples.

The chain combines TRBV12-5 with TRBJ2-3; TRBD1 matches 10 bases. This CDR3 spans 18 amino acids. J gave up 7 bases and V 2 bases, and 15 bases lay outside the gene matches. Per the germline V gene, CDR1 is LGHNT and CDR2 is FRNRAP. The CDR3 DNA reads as TGTGCTAGTGGTTTGCCTCTAATCTCGGACAGGGGGATGCATACGCAGTATTTT. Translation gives CASGLPLISDRGMHTQYF.

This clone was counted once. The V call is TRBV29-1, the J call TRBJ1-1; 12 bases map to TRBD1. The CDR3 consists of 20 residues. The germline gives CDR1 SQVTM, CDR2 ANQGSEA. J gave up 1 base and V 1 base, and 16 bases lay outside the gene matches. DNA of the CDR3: TGCAGCGTTGAAGTGTTAAAATTGGGGACAGGGGGCGGATGGAACACTGAAGCTTTCTTT. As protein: CSVEVLKLGTGGGWNTEAFF.

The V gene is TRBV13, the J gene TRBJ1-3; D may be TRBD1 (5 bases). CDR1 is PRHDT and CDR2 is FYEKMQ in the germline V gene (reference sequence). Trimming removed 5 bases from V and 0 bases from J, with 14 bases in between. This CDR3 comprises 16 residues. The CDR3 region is CASSPPQGFSGNTIYF. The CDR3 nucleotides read TGTGCCAGCAGCCCCCCTCAGGGTTTCTCTGGAAACACCATATATTTT.

Written as DNA, the CDR3 is TGTGCCAGCAGTGCACAGGGGTTGTATGGCTACACCTTC. It is translated as CASSAQGLYGYTF. The chain recombines TRBV6-5 with TRBJ1-2; TRBD1 matches 7 bases. V gave up 5 bases and J gave up 5 bases; unmatched junction bases: 5. CDR3 length equals 13 residues. CDR1 and CDR2 (germline): MNHEY, SVGAGI.

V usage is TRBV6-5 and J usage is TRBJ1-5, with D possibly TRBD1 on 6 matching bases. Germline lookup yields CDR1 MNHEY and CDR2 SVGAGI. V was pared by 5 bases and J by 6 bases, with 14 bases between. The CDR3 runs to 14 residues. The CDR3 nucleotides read TGTGCCAGCAGTCACAGGGTTGAGATTCAGCCCCAGCATTTT. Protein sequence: CASSHRVEIQPQHF.

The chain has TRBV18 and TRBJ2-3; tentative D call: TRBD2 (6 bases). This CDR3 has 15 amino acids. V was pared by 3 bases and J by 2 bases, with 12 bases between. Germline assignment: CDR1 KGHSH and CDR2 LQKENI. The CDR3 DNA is TGTGCCAGCTCACCCCCCGGCGGGAACACAGATACGCAGTATTTT. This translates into CASSPPGGNTDTQYF.

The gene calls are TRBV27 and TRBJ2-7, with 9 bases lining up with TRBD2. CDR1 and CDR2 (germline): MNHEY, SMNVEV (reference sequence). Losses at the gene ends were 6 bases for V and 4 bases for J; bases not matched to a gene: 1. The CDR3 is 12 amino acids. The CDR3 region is CASRREGYEQYF. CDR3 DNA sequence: TGTGCCAGCAGGCGGGAGGGATACGAGCAGTACTTC.

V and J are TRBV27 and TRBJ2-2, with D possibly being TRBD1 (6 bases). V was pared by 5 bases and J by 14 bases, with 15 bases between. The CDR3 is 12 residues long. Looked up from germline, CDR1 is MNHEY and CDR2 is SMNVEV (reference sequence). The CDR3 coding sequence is TGTGCCAGCAGTCCACCAAACAGGGCTCTGTTTTTT. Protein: CASSPPNRALFF.

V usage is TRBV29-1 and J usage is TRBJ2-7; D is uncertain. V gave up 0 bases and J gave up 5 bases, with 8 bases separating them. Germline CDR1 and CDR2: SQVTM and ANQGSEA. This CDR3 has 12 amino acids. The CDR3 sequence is CSVEDGRHEQYF. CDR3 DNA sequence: TGCAGCGTTGAAGATGGCAGGCACGAGCAGTACTTC.

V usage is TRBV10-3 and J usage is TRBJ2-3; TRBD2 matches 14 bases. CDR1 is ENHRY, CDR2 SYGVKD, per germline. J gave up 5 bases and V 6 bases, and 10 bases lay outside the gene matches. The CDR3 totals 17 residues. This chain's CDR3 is CAISGTSGGRRGDTQYF. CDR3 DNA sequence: TGTGCCATCAGCGGGACTAGCGGGGGCCGTAGGGGAGATACGCAGTATTTT.

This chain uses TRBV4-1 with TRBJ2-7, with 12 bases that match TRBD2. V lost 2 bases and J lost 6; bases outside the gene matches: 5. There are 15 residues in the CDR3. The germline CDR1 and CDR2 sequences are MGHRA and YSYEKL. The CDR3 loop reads CASSQLAGGSAEQYF. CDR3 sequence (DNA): TGCGCCAGCAGCCAACTAGCGGGAGGGTCCGCCGAGCAGTACTTC.

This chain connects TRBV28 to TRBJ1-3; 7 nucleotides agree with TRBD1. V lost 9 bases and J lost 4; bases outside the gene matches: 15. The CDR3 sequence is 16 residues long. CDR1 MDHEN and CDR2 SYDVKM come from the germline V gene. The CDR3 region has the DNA TGTGCCAGTGGGCCCCTTCCGGGACAGTCAGGAAACACCATATATTTT. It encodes CASGPLPGQSGNTIYF.

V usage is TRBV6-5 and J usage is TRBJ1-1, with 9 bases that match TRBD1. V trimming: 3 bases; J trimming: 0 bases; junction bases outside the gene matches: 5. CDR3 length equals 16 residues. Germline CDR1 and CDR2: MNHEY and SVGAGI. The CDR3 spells CASSYVGQGMNTEAFF. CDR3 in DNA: TGTGCCAGCAGTTATGTGGGACAGGGCATGAACACTGAAGCTTTCTTT.

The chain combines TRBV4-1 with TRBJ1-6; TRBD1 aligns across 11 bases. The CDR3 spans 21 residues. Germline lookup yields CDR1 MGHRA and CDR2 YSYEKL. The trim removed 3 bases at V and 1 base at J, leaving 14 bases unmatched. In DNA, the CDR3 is TGCGCCAGCAGCCACGGGTTCCGCCGGGGACAGGGGGGTTCCTATAATTCACCCCTCCACTTT. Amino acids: CASSHGFRRGQGGSYNSPLHF.

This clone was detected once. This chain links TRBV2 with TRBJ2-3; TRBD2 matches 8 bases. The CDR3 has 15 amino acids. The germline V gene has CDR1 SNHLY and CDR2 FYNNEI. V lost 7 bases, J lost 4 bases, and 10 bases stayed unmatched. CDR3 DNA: TGTGCCAGCATGACGGGACTAGATTTGGCAGATACGCAGTATTTT. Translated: CASMTGLDLADTQYF.

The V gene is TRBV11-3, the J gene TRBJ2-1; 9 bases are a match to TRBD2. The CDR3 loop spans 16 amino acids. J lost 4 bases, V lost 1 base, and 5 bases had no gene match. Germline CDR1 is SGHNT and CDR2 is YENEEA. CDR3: CASSLGGGRGYNEQFF. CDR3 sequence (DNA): TGTGCCAGCAGCTTAGGAGGCGGGAGGGGTTACAATGAGCAGTTCTTC.

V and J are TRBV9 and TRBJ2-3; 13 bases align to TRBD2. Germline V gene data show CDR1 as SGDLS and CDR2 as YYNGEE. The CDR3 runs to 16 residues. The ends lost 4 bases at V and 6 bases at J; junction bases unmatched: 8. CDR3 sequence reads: CASSLGTSGAGDTQYF. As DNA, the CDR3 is TGTGCCAGCAGCCTGGGGACTAGCGGGGCGGGGGATACGCAGTATTTT.

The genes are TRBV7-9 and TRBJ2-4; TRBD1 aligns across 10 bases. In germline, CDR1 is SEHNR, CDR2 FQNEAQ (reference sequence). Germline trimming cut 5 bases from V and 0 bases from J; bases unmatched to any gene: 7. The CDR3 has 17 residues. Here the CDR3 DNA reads TGTGCCAGCAGCCCTCCTTGGACAGGGGGAGCCAAAAACATTCAGTACTTC. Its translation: CASSPPWTGGAKNIQYF.

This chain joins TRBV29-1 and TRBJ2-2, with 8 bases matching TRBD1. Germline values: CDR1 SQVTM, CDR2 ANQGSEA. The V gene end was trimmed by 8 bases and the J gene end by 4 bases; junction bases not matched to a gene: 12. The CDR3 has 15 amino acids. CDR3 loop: CSTGEQGAGTGELFF. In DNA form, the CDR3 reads TGCAGCACGGGGGAGCAGGGGGCGGGCACCGGGGAGCTGTTTTTT.

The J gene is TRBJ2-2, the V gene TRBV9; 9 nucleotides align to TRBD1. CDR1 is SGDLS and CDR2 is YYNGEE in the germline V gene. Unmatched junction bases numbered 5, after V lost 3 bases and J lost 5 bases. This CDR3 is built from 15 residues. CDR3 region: CASSEGQGRTGELFF. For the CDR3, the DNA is TGTGCCAGCAGCGAGGGACAGGGCCGAACCGGGGAGCTGTTTTTT.

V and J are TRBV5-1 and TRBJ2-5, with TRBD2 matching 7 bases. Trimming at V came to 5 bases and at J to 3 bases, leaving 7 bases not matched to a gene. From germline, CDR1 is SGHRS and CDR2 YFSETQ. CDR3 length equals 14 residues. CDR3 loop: CASSMTLAEETQYF. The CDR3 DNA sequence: TGCGCCAGCAGTATGACGCTAGCGGAAGAGACCCAGTACTTC.

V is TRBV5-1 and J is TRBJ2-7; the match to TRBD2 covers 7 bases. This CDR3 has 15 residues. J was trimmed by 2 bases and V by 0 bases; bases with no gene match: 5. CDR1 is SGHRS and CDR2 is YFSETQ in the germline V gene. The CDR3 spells CASSLVSGWAYEQYF. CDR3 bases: TGCGCCAGCAGCTTGGTTAGCGGGTGGGCCTACGAGCAGTACTTC. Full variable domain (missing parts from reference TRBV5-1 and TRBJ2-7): KAGVTQTPRYLIKTRGQQVTLSCSPISGHRSVSWYQQTPGQGLQFLFEYFSETQRNKGNFPGRFSGRQFSNSRSEMNVSTLELGDSALYLCASSLVSGWAYEQYFGPGTRLTVT.

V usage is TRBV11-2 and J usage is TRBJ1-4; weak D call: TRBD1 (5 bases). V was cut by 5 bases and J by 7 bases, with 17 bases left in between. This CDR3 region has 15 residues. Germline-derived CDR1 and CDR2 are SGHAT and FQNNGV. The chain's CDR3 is CASSPRGGLFEKLFF. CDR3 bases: TGTGCCAGCAGCCCGAGGGGAGGTTTGTTTGAAAAACTGTTTTTT.

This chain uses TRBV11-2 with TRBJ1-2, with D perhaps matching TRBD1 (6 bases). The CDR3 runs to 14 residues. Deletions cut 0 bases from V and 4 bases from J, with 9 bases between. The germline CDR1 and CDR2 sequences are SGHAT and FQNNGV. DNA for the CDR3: TGTGCCAGCAGCTTAGACGGGACACTCTATGGCTACACCTTC. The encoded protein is CASSLDGTLYGYTF. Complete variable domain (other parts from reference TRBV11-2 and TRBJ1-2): EAGVAQSPRYKIIEKRQSVAFWCNPISGHATLYWYQQILGQGPKLLIQFQNNGVVDDSQLPKDRFSAERLKGVDSTLKIQPAKLEDSAVYLCASSLDGTLYGYTFGSGTRLTVV.

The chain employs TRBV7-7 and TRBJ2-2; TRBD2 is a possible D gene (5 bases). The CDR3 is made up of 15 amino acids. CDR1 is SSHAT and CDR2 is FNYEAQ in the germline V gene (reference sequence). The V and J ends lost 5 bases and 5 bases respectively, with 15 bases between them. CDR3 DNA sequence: TGTGCCAGCAGCGGCCCGGGGTCCGCGACCGGGGAGCTGTTTTTT. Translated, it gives CASSGPGSATGELFF.